A single sample gave rise to the 28 T cell receptor beta chains below, sequenced in a study of OX40 agonist ivuxolimab in advanced cancers. Profiled with immunoSEQ multiplex PCR; TCRdb holds only in-frame clones, not every one. The repertoire consists of around 72,000 clones, with around 83% occurring once and the leading ten covering under 20%. The source material was CD4+ or CD8+ T cells sorted from blood, sampled in a trial of the OX40 agonist ivuxolimab. Every receptor here comes from an adult with an advanced solid tumor such as melanoma, head and neck, liver or kidney cancer.

The chain combines TRBV6-5 with TRBJ2-7; D perhaps matches TRBD1 (6 bases). Germline V lookup: CDR1 MNHEY, CDR2 SVGAGI. Trimming pared 8 bases from V and 6 bases from J, leaving 23 bases between. CDR3 length: 15 amino acids. The CDR3 DNA reads as TGTGCCAGCTCCGAAGGGAGCAGGGGCACGGGCGAGCAGTACTTC. As protein: CASSEGSRGTGEQYF.

On this clone: The junction and the germline gene differ at one end; a read error may be behind it. The chain carries TRBV7-9 and TRBJ2-7; TRBD1 aligns across 9 bases. The CDR3 totals 14 residues. Germline V CDR1 and CDR2: SEHNR, FQNEAQ (reference sequence). CDR3: CASSQVDRGYEQYF. CDR3 sequence (DNA): TGCGCCAGCAGCCAAGTGGACAGGGGCTACGAGCAGTACTTC.

This rearrangement joins TRBV6-6 to TRBJ1-5; 7 bases match TRBD1. With 0 bases clipped from V and 11 bases from J, the junction kept 7 bases outside the gene matches. The CDR3 length is 14 residues. Germline V gives CDR1 MNHNY, CDR2 SVGAGI (reference sequence). Written as DNA, the CDR3 is TGTGCCAGCAGTTACTCGCAGGGGGTGTCGGCCCAGCATTTT. Translated, it gives CASSYSQGVSAQHF.

The rearrangement joins TRBV2 to TRBJ2-1; 7 nucleotides agree with TRBD2. Looked up from germline, CDR1 is SNHLY and CDR2 is FYNNEI. The CDR3 spans 13 residues. V gave up 6 bases and J gave up 5 bases; unmatched junction bases: 4. This CDR3 is CASRASGNNEQFF. CDR3 sequence (DNA): TGTGCCAGCAGGGCTAGCGGTAACAATGAGCAGTTCTTC. The entire variable domain, with the rest obtained from reference TRBV2 and TRBJ2-1, is as follows: EPEVTQTPSHQVTQMGQEVILRCVPISNHLYFYWYRQILGQKVEFLVSFYNNEISEKSEIFDDQFSVERPDGSNFTLKIRSTKLEDSAMYFCASRASGNNEQFFGPGTRLTVL.

The genes are TRBV6-5 and TRBJ2-2; tentative D call: TRBD1 (5 bases). This CDR3 spans 14 amino acids. The germline gives CDR1 MNHEY, CDR2 SVGAGI. The germline V and J ends were trimmed by 11 bases and 1 base, with 14 bases remaining between them. The CDR3, as DNA: TGTGCCGCCAAGGGGCAGGGGAACACCGGGGAGCTGTTTTTT. This translates into CAAKGQGNTGELFF.

The chain is built from TRBV5-4 and TRBJ2-3; tentative D call: TRBD1 (5 bases). Germline CDR1 SGHNT, CDR2 YYREEE (reference sequence). The CDR3 runs to 14 residues. V was clipped by 2 bases and J by 6 bases, with 13 bases between them. In DNA, the CDR3 is TGTGCCAGCAGCTTAGGCCAGGGCGTCGATACGCAGTATTTT. It codes for CASSLGQGVDTQYF.

V gene TRBV19 combines with J gene TRBJ1-1; D call uncertain. The CDR3 loop spans 13 amino acids. From germline, CDR1 is LNHDA and CDR2 SQIVND (reference sequence). Between the trimmed V and J ends, which lost 6 bases and 1 base, there was a span of 9 bases. In DNA form, the CDR3 reads TGTGCCAGTAGGAACACACAGAACACTGAAGCTTTCTTT. It yields the protein CASRNTQNTEAFF.

V gene TRBV19 combines with J gene TRBJ1-1; D gene uncertain. The CDR3 is 13 amino acids. The V gene lost 5 bases and the J gene lost 1 base, with 8 bases spanning the gap. Germline CDR1 and CDR2: LNHDA and SQIVND (reference sequence). CDR3 sequence reads: CASSWTENTEAFF. The CDR3 bases are TGTGCCAGTAGTTGGACTGAGAACACTGAAGCTTTCTTT.

V is TRBV11-2 and J is TRBJ2-2; a weak D match, TRBD1 (5 bases). The CDR3 covers 16 residues. V shed 1 base and J shed 0 bases, with 9 bases lying between them. Germline V CDR1 and CDR2: SGHAT, FQNNGV. The CDR3 bases are TGTGCCAGCAGCTTAGCAGCGACAGCGAACACCGGGGAGCTGTTTTTT. Translated, it gives CASSLAATANTGELFF.

This clone was counted a few times. The chain recombines TRBV2 with TRBJ2-1; D is uncertain. V lost 4 bases to trimming and J lost 10 bases, with 8 bases between them. The CDR3 length is 11 residues. The germline gives CDR1 SNHLY, CDR2 FYNNEI. The CDR3 DNA is TGTGCCAGCAGTGGGAATGGAGAGCAGTTCTTC. This sequence encodes CASSGNGEQFF. Drawing the rest from reference TRBV2 and TRBJ2-1, the complete variable domain is EPEVTQTPSHQVTQMGQEVILRCVPISNHLYFYWYRQILGQKVEFLVSFYNNEISEKSEIFDDQFSVERPDGSNFTLKIRSTKLEDSAMYFCASSGNGEQFFGPGTRLTVL.

The gene calls are TRBV5-4 and TRBJ1-2; D is ambiguous. CDR3 size: 12 residues. Germline V CDR1 and CDR2: SGHNT, YYREEE (reference sequence). Trimming stripped 2 bases from V and 6 bases from J, with 8 bases between. CDR3 nucleotides: TGTGCCAGCAGCTTAATACGAGATGGCTACACCTTC. It specifies CASSLIRDGYTF.

The genes are TRBV19 and TRBJ1-4; 7 nucleotides agree with TRBD1. V dropped 5 bases and J dropped 6; count of bases not matched to a gene: 6. The CDR3 totals 14 residues. Germline CDR1 LNHDA, CDR2 SQIVND (reference sequence). CDR3 in amino acids: CASSEQGRDEKLFF. In DNA, the CDR3 is TGTGCCAGTAGTGAACAGGGGCGGGATGAAAAACTGTTTTTT.

V usage is TRBV19 and J usage is TRBJ1-4; D is ambiguous. CDR3 length: 15 residues. The germline V gene encodes CDR1 LNHDA and CDR2 SQIVND (reference sequence). Deletions cut 5 bases from V and 0 bases from J, with 10 bases between. Here the CDR3 reads CASSPHDSTNEKLFF. The CDR3 region has the DNA TGTGCCAGTAGTCCCCACGACTCAACTAATGAAAAACTGTTTTTT.

V gene TRBV4-2 combines with J gene TRBJ1-6; D is unclear. CDR3 length: 15 residues. The germline V and J ends were trimmed by 3 bases and 10 bases, with 16 bases remaining between them. Germline-derived CDR1 and CDR2 are LGHNA and YNFKEQ. The CDR3 here is CASSQQPRAGSPLHF. CDR3 coding DNA: TGTGCCAGCAGCCAGCAGCCACGGGCCGGATCACCCCTCCACTTT.

The chain carries TRBV6-5 and TRBJ1-2; the D gene is possibly TRBD1 (5 bases). CDR3 length equals 14 residues. V was clipped by 2 bases and J by 7 bases, with 14 bases between them. From germline, CDR1 is MNHEY and CDR2 SVGAGI. The CDR3 is CASSYGRVRGGYTF. Here the CDR3 DNA reads TGTGCCAGCAGTTACGGCAGGGTGAGGGGTGGCTACACCTTC.

CDR3 region: CASSPGSGYAANVLTF. The DNA for the CDR3 is TGCGCCAGCAGCCCTGGGTCAGGGTATGCGGCCAACGTCCTGACTTTC. This sequence joins TRBV5-1 and TRBJ2-6; TRBD1 might be the D (5 bases). V was trimmed by 4 bases and J by 6 bases, leaving 17 bases between them. There are 16 residues in the CDR3. Germline V CDR1 and CDR2: SGHRS, YFSETQ.

The chain employs TRBV11-2 and TRBJ2-1; 11 nucleotides line up with TRBD2. V lost 3 bases, J lost 9 bases, and 10 bases stayed unmatched. Germline V gene sequence: CDR1 SGHAT, CDR2 FQNNGV. This CDR3 is built from 16 residues. The CDR3 spells CASSLGLAVLGGEQFF. CDR3 DNA: TGTGCCAGCAGCTTGGGACTAGCGGTACTAGGGGGTGAGCAGTTCTTC.

This clone was counted between two and nine times. This chain connects TRBV5-6 to TRBJ2-7, with a tentative D call TRBD1 (6 bases). V lost 4 bases, J lost 2 bases, and 16 bases lay in between. From germline, CDR1 is SGHDT and CDR2 YYEEEE. The CDR3 runs 15 residues. The CDR3 is CASSPRTGFPYEQYF. In DNA, the CDR3 is TGTGCCAGCAGCCCCCGAACAGGGTTCCCCTACGAGCAGTACTTC.

The gene calls are TRBV28 and TRBJ2-1, with D possibly matching TRBD1 (6 bases). The V end was cut by 3 bases, the J end by 7 bases, with 13 bases between. Looked up from germline, CDR1 is MDHEN and CDR2 is SYDVKM. The length of the CDR3 is 14 residues. Here the CDR3 DNA reads TGTGCCAGCAGTTTGGGACAATCCCTAAATGAGCAGTTCTTC. This codes for CASSLGQSLNEQFF.

The chain uses TRBV6-1 and TRBJ2-1, with a weak D call TRBD2 (5 bases). V lost 8 bases to trimming and J lost 4 bases, with 15 bases between them. Germline CDR1 reads MNHNS; CDR2 reads SASEGT. The CDR3 is 14 residues long. Here the CDR3 DNA reads TGTGCCAGCGCCGGGGAGAGTTATTACAATGAGCAGTTCTTC. Translating it yields CASAGESYYNEQFF.

The gene calls are TRBV5-1 and TRBJ1-1; D might be TRBD1 (6 bases). The ends were cut back, 4 bases at V and 3 bases at J, with 16 bases in the middle. Germline CDR1 is SGHRS and CDR2 is YFSETQ. The CDR3 sequence is 15 residues long. The CDR3 region is CASSPKTGGDTEAFF. As DNA, the CDR3 is TGCGCCAGCAGCCCCAAGACAGGAGGCGACACTGAAGCTTTCTTT.

J is TRBJ2-5 and V is TRBV7-9; D assignment may be TRBD1 or TRBD2 (5 bases each). V was trimmed by 6 bases and J by 2 bases, leaving 13 bases between them. This CDR3 has 14 amino acids. Germline CDR1 SEHNR, CDR2 FQNEAQ (reference sequence). The DNA of the CDR3 is TGTGCCAGCAGTTCCCGGGACGGTCAAGAGACCCAGTACTTC. As protein: CASSSRDGQETQYF. The variable domain in full, with the rest retrieved from reference TRBV7-9 and TRBJ2-5, is DTGVSQNPRHKITKRGQNVTFRCDPISEHNRLYWYRQTLGQGPEFLTYFQNEAQLEKSRLLSDRFSAERPKGSFSTLEIQRTEQGDSAMYLCASSSRDGQETQYFGPGTRLLVL.

The J gene is TRBJ1-1, the V gene TRBV11-1; D is undetermined. Germline values: CDR1 SGHAT, CDR2 FQDESV (reference sequence). V lost 5 bases and J lost 8, with 12 bases in between. The CDR3 totals 12 residues. CDR3 loop: CASSTEVGEAFF. The DNA of the CDR3 is TGTGCCAGCAGCACCGAGGTAGGGGAAGCTTTCTTT.

The V and J genes are TRBV2 and TRBJ2-3; TRBD2 aligns across 7 bases. The CDR3 has 16 amino acids. Per germline, CDR1 SNHLY and CDR2 FYNNEI. V lost 3 bases, J lost 2 bases, and 8 bases stayed unmatched. The CDR3 region is CASSDGLADTTDTQYF. DNA of the CDR3: TGTGCCAGCAGTGATGGCCTAGCGGACACCACAGATACGCAGTATTTT. The full variable domain, in which reference TRBV2 and TRBJ2-3 provide the parts outside the CDR3, is EPEVTQTPSHQVTQMGQEVILRCVPISNHLYFYWYRQILGQKVEFLVSFYNNEISEKSEIFDDQFSVERPDGSNFTLKIRSTKLEDSAMYFCASSDGLADTTDTQYFGPGTRLTVL.

About this clone itself: A much larger clone lies a single base off, so this may be a read error. The chain is built from TRBV6-5 and TRBJ1-2, with a tentative D call TRBD1 (5 bases). CDR1 is MNHEY, CDR2 SVGAGI, per germline. This CDR3 is 12 amino acids long. CDR3 sequence (DNA): TGTGTCAGCAGGGACGGGGCGGGTGGCTACACCTTC. This translates into CVSRDGAGGYTF.

V is TRBV11-2 and J is TRBJ2-1; D remains unclear. CDR1 and CDR2 from the germline V gene are SGHAT and FQNNGV. CDR3 size: 15 residues. Between the trimmed V and J ends, which lost 0 bases and 2 bases, there was a span of 8 bases. The CDR3 protein is CASSLDGRAYNEQFF. In nucleotides, the CDR3 is TGTGCCAGCAGCTTAGATGGTAGGGCCTACAATGAGCAGTTCTTC.

The V gene is TRBV4-1, the J gene TRBJ2-2, with TRBD2 matching 10 bases. CDR3 length: 15 amino acids. CDR1 and CDR2 (germline): MGHRA, YSYEKL. V dropped 8 bases and J dropped 6; count of bases not matched to a gene: 9. The CDR3 region has the DNA TGCGCCAGCGGTCGAGCGGGAGGGCCTGCCGGGGAGCTGTTTTTT. Protein sequence: CASGRAGGPAGELFF.

The chain is built from TRBV10-3 and TRBJ1-1; the D gene is possibly TRBD1 (6 bases). Germline CDR1 reads ENHRY; CDR2 reads SYGVKD. V was clipped by 4 bases and J by 4 bases, with 13 bases between them. The CDR3 contains 14 residues. The CDR3, as DNA: TGTGCCATCAGTGTCGGACAGTTGAGCACTGAAGCTTTCTTT. It yields the protein CAISVGQLSTEAFF.